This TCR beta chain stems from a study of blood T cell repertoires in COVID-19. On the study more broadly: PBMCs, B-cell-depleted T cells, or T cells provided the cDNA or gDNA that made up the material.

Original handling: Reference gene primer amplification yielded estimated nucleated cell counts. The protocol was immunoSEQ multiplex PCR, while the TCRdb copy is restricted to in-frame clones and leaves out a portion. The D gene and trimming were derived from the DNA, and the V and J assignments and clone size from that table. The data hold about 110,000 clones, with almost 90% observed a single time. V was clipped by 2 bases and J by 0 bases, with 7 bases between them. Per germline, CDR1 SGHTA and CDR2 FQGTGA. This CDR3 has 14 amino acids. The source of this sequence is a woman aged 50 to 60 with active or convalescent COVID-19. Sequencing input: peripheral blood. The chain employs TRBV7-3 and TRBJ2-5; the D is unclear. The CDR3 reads CASSLGPDQETQYF. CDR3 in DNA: TGTGCCAGCAGCTTAGGGCCAGACCAAGAGACCCAGTACTTC.